This TCR gamma chain is from a study of Vδ1+ human thymocytes. Findings and limits, study-wide: Thymic TRG and TRD repertoires appeared highly polyclonal, with Gaussian CDR3 length distributions. TRG sequences recurred across donors, whereas TRD sequences stayed essentially private. Despite high sort purity, approximately 20% of thymic T cell receptor delta sequences were Vdelta2.

Extracted RNA was reverse transcribed into cDNA. CDR3 amplicons came from multiplex PCR with pooled V-gene forward and constant-region reverse primers. TCRdb fed the multiplex PCR reads into CATT to redo clone calling. The sample includes tens of thousands of gamma-chain clones, about 19% of them seen just once. On this clone itself: The antigen is not known.

Thymocytes were sorted as CD3+ TCRVdelta1+ TCRVdelta2- after alphabeta T cell depletion. The CDR3 sequence is 16 residues long. Germline V gene data show CDR1 as EGSTGY and CDR2 as YDSYTSSV. The V gene end was trimmed by 3 bases and the J gene end by 0 bases; junction bases not matched to a gene: 11. Sequencing input: Vdelta1+ gamma-delta thymocytes from the thymus. Stated subset: FACS-sorted CD3+ TCRalphabeta- TCRVdelta1+ TCRVdelta2- thymocytes. The sequence came from a girl under two years old who had congenital heart surgery. The rearrangement joins TRGV4 to TRGJ1 or TRGJ2. The CDR3, as DNA: TGTGCCACCTGGGATCTCAACGGCGGGAATTATTATAAGAAACTCTTT. It yields the protein CATWDLNGGNYYKKLF.